Listed below are T cell receptor beta chains from one sample, sequenced in a study of blood T cell repertoires in COVID-19. Using immunoSEQ multiplex PCR, the repertoire was profiled, and TCRdb retains in-frame clones only, with some absent. The sample contains 65,000 to 70,000 clones, approximately 86% of which appear only once. The material sequenced was peripheral blood. The receptors were gathered from a man aged 40-49 years with COVID-19, enrolled during active disease. CDR3s include the opening cysteine and the closing phenylalanine or tryptophan.

cdr3_aa: CASSIFPGQGSYEQYF
j_call: TRBJ2-7
v_call: TRBV19

cdr3_aa: CASSTGTYTPTGELFF
j_call: TRBJ2-2
v_call: TRBV9

cdr3_aa: CASNIAGGQETQYF
j_call: TRBJ2-5
v_call: TRBV2

cdr3_aa: CSAPRAYEQYF
j_call: TRBJ2-7
v_call: TRBV20-1

cdr3_aa: CASSLPTVVGYTF
j_call: TRBJ1-2
v_call: TRBV18

cdr3_aa: CSVGATYQETQYF
j_call: TRBJ2-5
v_call: TRBV29-1

cdr3_aa: CASSFGLAGALETQYF
j_call: TRBJ2-5
v_call: TRBV7-2

cdr3_aa: CASSELGQAYQPQHF
j_call: TRBJ1-5
v_call: TRBV19

cdr3_aa: CASSKTFRDSYFNTDTQYF
j_call: TRBJ2-3
v_call: TRBV21-1

cdr3_aa: CASMGTDFQETQYF
j_call: TRBJ2-5
v_call: TRBV21-1

cdr3_aa: CAWSREDEQYF
j_call: TRBJ2-7
v_call: TRBV30

cdr3_aa: CSVQGQDPYEQYF
j_call: TRBJ2-7
v_call: TRBV29-1

cdr3_aa: CASSHPNPGLTNTEAFF
j_call: TRBJ1-1
v_call: TRBV4-1

cdr3_aa: CASSADNTDTQYF
j_call: TRBJ2-3
v_call: TRBV5-1

cdr3_aa: CASSDLAGNTQYF
j_call: TRBJ2-3
v_call: TRBV2

cdr3_aa: CATSDEQGARDEQYF
j_call: TRBJ2-7
v_call: TRBV24-1

cdr3_aa: CASSQDQARLAGGGELFF
j_call: TRBJ2-2
v_call: TRBV4-2

cdr3_aa: CASSYQQGIGETQYF
j_call: TRBJ2-5
v_call: TRBV6-5

cdr3_aa: CASSKARAPSGNTIYF
j_call: TRBJ1-3
v_call: TRBV21-1

cdr3_aa: CASSLDRTGQETQYF
j_call: TRBJ2-5
v_call: TRBV11-2

cdr3_aa: CATNPGQGDYGYTF
j_call: TRBJ1-2
v_call: TRBV6-5

cdr3_aa: CASSEFHSRTEAFF
j_call: TRBJ1-1
v_call: TRBV2

cdr3_aa: CASSSTGNQPQHF
j_call: TRBJ1-5
v_call: TRBV19

cdr3_aa: CASSPATGFSYGYTF
j_call: TRBJ1-2
v_call: TRBV18

cdr3_aa: CASRKGTGSGNTIYF
j_call: TRBJ1-3
v_call: TRBV2

cdr3_aa: CASSLGPGGSGNTIYF
j_call: TRBJ1-3
v_call: TRBV7-2

cdr3_aa: CASSEEVELFF
j_call: TRBJ2-2
v_call: TRBV7-9

cdr3_aa: CAWSTSGSVDQPQHF
j_call: TRBJ1-5
v_call: TRBV30

cdr3_aa: CASSQGADYGYTF
j_call: TRBJ1-2
v_call: TRBV12-3/TRBV12-4

cdr3_aa: CASSPTGSNYGYTF
j_call: TRBJ1-2
v_call: TRBV18

cdr3_aa: CASSLDLGQGRQETQYF
j_call: TRBJ2-5
v_call: TRBV5-1

cdr3_aa: CASGRTGAGGEKLFF
j_call: TRBJ1-4
v_call: TRBV6-5

cdr3_aa: CASSLGTSGFSYNEQFF
j_call: TRBJ2-1
v_call: TRBV5-4

cdr3_aa: CASSLTGGPGTDTQYF
j_call: TRBJ2-3
v_call: TRBV13

cdr3_aa: CSVASGDGTDTQYF
j_call: TRBJ2-3
v_call: TRBV29-1

cdr3_aa: CASSQTGGAYYGYTF
j_call: TRBJ1-2
v_call: TRBV3-1/TRBV3-2

cdr3_aa: CASSQEGGRDEQFF
j_call: TRBJ2-1
v_call: TRBV3-1/TRBV3-2

cdr3_aa: CASSLETGSHREQFF
j_call: TRBJ2-1
v_call: TRBV5-4

cdr3_aa: CASTWTGGSYEQYF
j_call: TRBJ2-7
v_call: TRBV5-6

cdr3_aa: CASSQGPGKDQPQHF
j_call: TRBJ1-5
v_call: TRBV3-1/TRBV3-2

cdr3_aa: CASTSTKADRDEKLFF
j_call: TRBJ1-4
v_call: TRBV27

cdr3_aa: CASSNRNSPLHF
j_call: TRBJ1-6
v_call: TRBV6-5